This T cell receptor beta chain is from a study of blood T cells in healthy people across ages. Notes on the study in general: Comparison with aged donors showed that long-lived donors had more naive CD4+ cells and higher diversity.

With a J-beta primer mix and a sample-barcoded 5' primer, a second PCR ran about 6 to 11 cycles. TCRdb processed the 5' RACE reads anew with MiXCR; each CDR3 protein has one entry. In the table there are more than 750,000 distinct CDR3 sequences, approximately 32% of which are singletons. Points on this clonotype: What it recognizes is unknown.

These same records also appear under a second study, on T cells of mothers and their children. That work contributes: Each child contributed some 3 million TCR beta CDR3 reads, while each mother contributed over 9 million. The study found thymic selection shapes TCR recombination output similarly in related and unrelated pairs. It was related mother-child pairs that showed slightly higher overlap than unrelated pairs, without reaching significance.

The sequence derives from a woman aged 40 to 55 in good health. The sample taken for sequencing was blood.

In DNA, the CDR3 is TGTGCCAGCAGCCCCGGGGTTACCTATGGCTACACCTTC. It specifies CASSPGVTYGYTF. The chain has TRBV12-3 or TRBV12-4 and TRBJ1-2; D gene uncertain. The V end lost 6 bases, the J end lost 4 bases, and 12 bases lay between the germline ends. The CDR3 sequence is 13 residues long.